A selection of T cell receptor beta chains follows, all from one sample in a study of T cells in Graves' hyperthyroidism and ophthalmopathy. TCRdb reanalysed the multiplex PCR reads using MiXCR and keeps one entry per CDR3 protein. Found here are 660,000 or so distinct CDR3 sequences, roughly 20% of them singletons; the top ten hold over 30%. Material: blood. Every receptor here comes from a man younger than 40 with Graves' ophthalmopathy. The CDR3 runs from the conserved cysteine through the conserved F or W. Rows may omit the clone size; those that give it use once, few, many or a size class.

TRBV7-9	TRBJ2-1	NA	CASSFGQIEQFF
TRBV12-3/TRBV12-4	TRBJ2-1	few	CASSFGTSGKVGQFF
TRBV3-1	TRBJ1-1	many	CASSQSGLTEAFF
TRBV12-3/TRBV12-4	TRBJ2-3	few	CASSLIDTQYF
TRBV29-1	TRBJ1-1	NA	CSVEEALEAEAFF
TRBV27	TRBJ1-2	NA	CASSLSLTRGLGYTF
TRBV2	TRBJ2-7	many	CASSERTGGAYEQYF
TRBV24-1	TRBJ2-7	few	CATEREKLAAFSYEQYF
TRBV7-3	TRBJ2-1	NA	CASSSGTSESSYNEQFF
TRBV10-3	TRBJ1-6	few	CAISDRGRPNSPLHF
TRBV5-1	TRBJ1-2	few	CASSLDRSAYYGYTF